These 21 T cell receptor beta chains originate from one sample sequenced in a study of PD-1 blockade in mismatch repair-deficient tumors. The table came from immunoSEQ multiplex PCR; TCRdb's copy has only in-frame clones and leaves some out. The repertoire holds approximately 9,800 clones, more than 80% seen once, with about 1% in the top ten. Source: PBMCs, taken 46 to 47 weeks after starting pembrolizumab. The receptors derive from an adult with mismatch repair-deficient cancer.

The V call is TRBV2, the J call TRBJ2-7; D call uncertain. The length of the CDR3 is 14 residues. Trimming left V 2 bases short and J 0 bases short, with 8 bases between. Per the germline V gene, CDR1 is SNHLY and CDR2 is FYNNEI. The CDR3 DNA follows: TGTGCCAGCAGTGAACACAGTTCCTCCTACGAGCAGTACTTC. Translation gives CASSEHSSSYEQYF.

The chain couples TRBV18 to TRBJ1-1, with a tentative D call TRBD1 (5 bases). The V and J ends lost 4 bases and 5 bases respectively, with 14 bases between them. The CDR3 sequence is 14 residues long. The V gene's germline CDR1 is KGHSH and CDR2 LQKENI. The CDR3 here is CASSQTRGFTEAFF. DNA for the CDR3: TGTGCCAGCTCACAAACACGGGGGTTTACTGAAGCTTTCTTT.

This chain uses TRBV21-1 with TRBJ2-3; the table names TRBD2, a call not compared with the DNA. TRBV21-1 is shown as a pseudogene. This CDR3 contains 18 residues. CDR3 in DNA: TGTGCCAGCAGCGCCGGGACTAGCGGGAGGGGTCGCACAGATACGCAGTATTTT. Its translation: CASSAGTSGRGRTDTQYF.

This clone was detected only once. The chain uses TRBV6-5 and TRBJ2-3; maybe TRBD2 (5 bases). The CDR3 is 15 residues long. Germline CDR1 is MNHEY and CDR2 is SVGAGI. The V end lost 5 bases, the J end lost 1 base, and 13 bases lay between the germline ends. The CDR3 sequence is CASSIGNKGTDTQYF. DNA for the CDR3: TGTGCCAGCAGTATCGGGAACAAAGGCACAGATACGCAGTATTTT.

The chain joins TRBV7-9 to TRBJ2-1; perhaps TRBD2 as D (5 bases). V was clipped by 11 bases and J by 9 bases, with 8 bases between them. This CDR3 is 9 amino acids long. Looked up from germline, CDR1 is SEHNR and CDR2 is FQNEAQ (reference sequence). CDR3 bases: TGTGCCGCTGGGAGTGAGCAGTTCTTC. Its translation is CAAGSEQFF.

The chain has TRBV19 and TRBJ1-1; 9 nucleotides align to TRBD1. CDR1 and CDR2 from the germline V gene are LNHDA and SQIVND (reference sequence). The CDR3 is 14 amino acids. Trimming at V came to 4 bases and at J to 4 bases, leaving 4 bases not matched to a gene. In DNA form, the CDR3 reads TGTGCCAGTAGTAGGGACAGGGTCGGCACTGAAGCTTTCTTT. Protein sequence: CASSRDRVGTEAFF.

The rearrangement joins TRBV5-6 to TRBJ1-1; D unclear. This CDR3 spans 13 amino acids. Trimming pared 0 bases from V and 2 bases from J, leaving 5 bases between. Looked up from germline, CDR1 is SGHDT and CDR2 is YYEEEE. CDR3 nucleotides: TGTGCCAGCAGCTTGGCAATCAACACTGAAGCTTTCTTT. Protein: CASSLAINTEAFF.

The chain carries TRBV30 and TRBJ2-2, with 10 bases matching TRBD1. CDR3 size: 14 residues. Germline V lookup: CDR1 GTSNPN, CDR2 SVGIG (reference sequence). The V segment lost 4 bases and the J segment 4 bases; nucleotides outside the gene matches: 3. CDR3 residues: CAWNGQGGTGELFF. The DNA of the CDR3 is TGTGCCTGGAACGGACAGGGGGGCACCGGGGAGCTGTTTTTT.

This clone was detected only a few times. The chain links TRBV6-1 to TRBJ2-7, with a weak D call TRBD2 (6 bases). V gave up 6 bases and J gave up 2 bases, with 8 bases separating them. The CDR3 consists of 12 residues. CDR1 is MNHNS and CDR2 is SASEGT in the germline V gene. DNA of the CDR3: TGTGCCAGCAGGGACTACACCTACGAGCAGTACTTC. Protein product: CASRDYTYEQYF.

The chain has TRBV6-4 and TRBJ2-7; 10 nucleotides line up with TRBD1. J was trimmed by 3 bases and V by 9 bases; bases with no gene match: 5. The CDR3 runs 13 residues. Germline V CDR1 and CDR2: MRHNA, SNTAGT. This CDR3 is CARGTGDHYEQYF. The CDR3, as DNA: TGTGCCAGGGGGACAGGGGATCACTACGAGCAGTACTTC.

The table lists this clone with a count of one. The rearrangement uses TRBV6-4 and TRBJ1-2; no firm D call. The V and J ends lost 0 bases and 11 bases respectively, with 10 bases between them. CDR1 is MRHNA, CDR2 SNTAGT, per germline. This CDR3 has 12 amino acids. The CDR3 DNA follows: TGTGCCAGCAGTGACTCGGGAGAAAAGTACACCTTC. Translating gives CASSDSGEKYTF.

CDR3 nucleotides: TGCGCCAGCAGCTTGTCGCAGCGGGCATTCGGTGAGCAGTTCTTC. Translated: CASSLSQRAFGEQFF. The chain joins TRBV5-1 to TRBJ2-1, with D perhaps matching TRBD2 (6 bases). The V and J ends lost 1 base and 9 bases respectively, with 17 bases between them. The CDR3 is 15 residues long. The germline gives CDR1 SGHRS, CDR2 YFSETQ.

This clone was seen a few times. This rearrangement joins TRBV9 to TRBJ1-1; 8 bases map to TRBD1. The germline gives CDR1 SGDLS, CDR2 YYNGEE. This CDR3 is built from 15 residues. Trimming took 2 bases from V and 7 from J; bases not matched to a gene: 10. The CDR3 bases are TGTGCCAGCAGCGTTACTGGTTCAGGGGGCAGTGAAGCTTTCTTT. Its translation: CASSVTGSGGSEAFF.

The V gene is TRBV19, the J gene TRBJ2-3; 10 positions agree with TRBD1. This CDR3 contains 14 residues. With 4 bases clipped from V and 3 bases from J, the junction kept 1 base outside the gene matches. Germline CDR1 LNHDA, CDR2 SQIVND (reference sequence). CDR3 in amino acids: CASSKGQGTDTQYF. In DNA form, the CDR3 reads TGTGCCAGTAGTAAGGGACAGGGGACAGATACGCAGTATTTT.

This chain connects TRBV28 to TRBJ2-1, with 11 bases fitting TRBD2. Germline V lookup: CDR1 MDHEN, CDR2 SYDVKM. This CDR3 comprises 20 residues. The J segment lost 3 bases and the V segment lost 0 bases, leaving 13 bases of the junction unmatched. The CDR3 loop is CASSLWLADPGLAGYNEQFF. The CDR3 bases are TGTGCCAGCAGTTTATGGCTTGCCGATCCCGGACTAGCGGGCTACAATGAGCAGTTCTTC.

The chain links TRBV5-1 to TRBJ2-7; 11 nucleotides match TRBD2. The germline V gene has CDR1 SGHRS and CDR2 YFSETQ. CDR3 size: 17 residues. V lost 3 bases, J lost 0 bases, and 8 bases stayed unmatched. CDR3 amino acids: CASSSGTSGLSSYEQYF. CDR3 in DNA: TGCGCCAGCAGCTCCGGGACTAGCGGCCTCAGCTCCTACGAGCAGTACTTC.

V gene TRBV11-3 combines with J gene TRBJ2-1; D is possibly TRBD2 (6 bases). The V and J ends lost 5 bases and 8 bases respectively, with 19 bases between them. Germline V gene sequence: CDR1 SGHNT, CDR2 YENEEA. The CDR3 extends over 15 amino acids. The CDR3 sequence is CASSPSRGSDHEQFF. DNA of the CDR3: TGTGCCAGCAGCCCCTCCCGGGGGAGTGACCATGAGCAGTTCTTC.

In its sample, this clone was seen once. The chain joins TRBV5-1 to TRBJ2-7; the match to TRBD2 covers 8 bases. CDR3 length: 16 residues. From germline, CDR1 is SGHRS and CDR2 YFSETQ. V was clipped by 7 bases and J by 0 bases; unmatched bases: 12. In nucleotides, the CDR3 is TGCGCCAGCGCCCAACCCCTAGCGGGCCTCTCCTACGAGCAGTACTTC. Translated: CASAQPLAGLSYEQYF.

V gene TRBV28 combines with J gene TRBJ1-5, with D possibly TRBD1 on 5 matching bases. CDR3 length: 15 residues. V lost 5 bases to trimming and J lost 5 bases, with 16 bases between them. Germline CDR1 reads MDHEN; CDR2 reads SYDVKM. The CDR3 nucleotides read TGTGCCAGCAGTCCTTCTGGGACTTTCGATCAGCCCCAGCATTTT. Its protein product is CASSPSGTFDQPQHF.

The V call is TRBV11-2, the J call TRBJ1-1, with 8 bases that match TRBD1. Looked up from germline, CDR1 is SGHAT and CDR2 is FQNNGV. This CDR3 comprises 14 residues. V gave up 5 bases and J gave up 4 bases; unmatched junction bases: 6. The CDR3 DNA sequence: TGTGCCAGCAGCCGCACAGGGGGGGCCACTGAAGCTTTCTTT. This sequence encodes CASSRTGGATEAFF.

CDR3 protein: CASSEDSSSSYEQYF. CDR3 bases: TGTGCCAGCAGTGAAGACAGTTCCAGCTCCTACGAGCAGTACTTC. The genes are TRBV6-1 and TRBJ2-7; no clear D. CDR1 and CDR2 from the germline V gene are MNHNS and SASEGT. V dropped 1 base and J dropped 0 bases, with 10 bases sitting between them. The CDR3 extends over 15 amino acids.